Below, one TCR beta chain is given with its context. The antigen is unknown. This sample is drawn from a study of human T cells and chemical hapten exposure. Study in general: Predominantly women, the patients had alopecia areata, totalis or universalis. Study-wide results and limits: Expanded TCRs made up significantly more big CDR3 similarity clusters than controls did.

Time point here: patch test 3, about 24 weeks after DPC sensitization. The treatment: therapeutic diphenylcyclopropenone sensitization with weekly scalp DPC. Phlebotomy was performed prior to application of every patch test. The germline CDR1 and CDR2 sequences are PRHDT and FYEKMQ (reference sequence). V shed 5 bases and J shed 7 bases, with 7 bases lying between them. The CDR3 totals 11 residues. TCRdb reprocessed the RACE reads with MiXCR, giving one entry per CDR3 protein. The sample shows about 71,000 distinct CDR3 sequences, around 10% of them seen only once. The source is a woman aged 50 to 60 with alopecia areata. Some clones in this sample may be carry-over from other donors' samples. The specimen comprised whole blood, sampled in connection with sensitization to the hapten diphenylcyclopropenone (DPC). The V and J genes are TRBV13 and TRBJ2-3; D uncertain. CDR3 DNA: TGTGCCAGCAGCGAAGGTCATACGCAGTATTTT. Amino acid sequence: CASSEGHTQYF. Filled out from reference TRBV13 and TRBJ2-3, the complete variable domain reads AAGVIQSPRHLIKEKRETATLKCYPIPRHDTVYWYQQGPGQDPQFLISFYEKMQSDKGSIPDRFSAQQFSDYHSELNMSSLELGDSALYFCASSEGHTQYFGPGTRLTVL.